This TCR beta chain emerged from a study of cytomegalovirus exposure and HLA in healthy donors. Study-wide points: The authors reported that TCR beta sequences could predict HLA-A and HLA-B alleles. These predictions were accurate for most subjects in the first cohort. When analyzed later, a missense DCLRE1C variant was found to be linked to TCR beta V- and J-gene trimming.

The CDR3 extends over 14 amino acids. CDR1 and CDR2 from the germline V gene are SQVTM and ANQGSEA. V lost 4 bases to trimming and J lost 8 bases, with 17 bases between them. In the PCR, 60 Vbeta and 13 Jbeta primers were used. Clones were read by immunoSEQ multiplex PCR, and TCRdb kept only the in-frame ones, dropping some. The table includes approximately 110,000 clones, roughly 73% detected once. Turning to this clone: The antigen remains undetermined.

The genes are TRBV29-1 and TRBJ2-2, with D perhaps TRBD2 (5 bases). Input material: PBMCs. This receptor was taken from a woman younger than 45 in good health and CMV-seronegative. The CDR3 loop reads CSVGVTAGGGELFF. The CDR3 DNA sequence: TGCAGCGTTGGGGTGACTGCGGGTGGAGGGGAGCTGTTTTTT.